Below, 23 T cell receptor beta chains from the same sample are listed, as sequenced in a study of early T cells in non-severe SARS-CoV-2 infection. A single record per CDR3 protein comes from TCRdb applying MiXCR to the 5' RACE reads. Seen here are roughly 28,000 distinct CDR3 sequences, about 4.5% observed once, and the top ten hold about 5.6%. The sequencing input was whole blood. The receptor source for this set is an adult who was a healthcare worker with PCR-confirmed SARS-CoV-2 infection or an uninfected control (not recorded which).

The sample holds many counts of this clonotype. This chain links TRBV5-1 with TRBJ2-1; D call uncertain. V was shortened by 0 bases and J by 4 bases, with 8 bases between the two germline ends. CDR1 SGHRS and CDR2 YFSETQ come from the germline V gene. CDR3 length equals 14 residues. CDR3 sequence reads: CASSLVPQYNEQFF. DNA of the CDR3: TGCGCCAGCAGCTTGGTGCCACAATACAATGAGCAGTTCTTC. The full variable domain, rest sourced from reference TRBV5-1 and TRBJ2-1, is KAGVTQTPRYLIKTRGQQVTLSCSPISGHRSVSWYQQTPGQGLQFLFEYFSETQRNKGNFPGRFSGRQFSNSRSEMNVSTLELGDSALYLCASSLVPQYNEQFFGPGTRLTVL.

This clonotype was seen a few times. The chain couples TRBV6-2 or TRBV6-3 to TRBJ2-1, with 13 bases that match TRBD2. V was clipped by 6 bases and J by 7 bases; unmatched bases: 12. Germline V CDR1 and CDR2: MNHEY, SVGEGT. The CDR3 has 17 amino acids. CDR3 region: CASRSTSGGAIRNEQFF. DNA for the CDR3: TGTGCCAGCAGAAGCACTAGCGGGGGGGCCATACGGAATGAGCAGTTCTTC.

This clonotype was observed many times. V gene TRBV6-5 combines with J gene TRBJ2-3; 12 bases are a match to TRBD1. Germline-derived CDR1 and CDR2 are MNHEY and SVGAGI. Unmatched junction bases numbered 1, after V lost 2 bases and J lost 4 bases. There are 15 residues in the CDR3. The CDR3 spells CASSYGTGGPDTQYF. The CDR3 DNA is TGTGCCAGCAGTTACGGGACAGGGGGCCCAGATACGCAGTATTTT.

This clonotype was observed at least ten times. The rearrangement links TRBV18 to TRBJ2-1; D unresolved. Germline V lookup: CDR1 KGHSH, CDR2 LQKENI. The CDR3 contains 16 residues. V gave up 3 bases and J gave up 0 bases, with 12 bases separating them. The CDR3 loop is CASSPISSFSYNEQFF. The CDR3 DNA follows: TGTGCCAGCTCACCGATCTCCTCCTTCTCCTACAATGAGCAGTTCTTC.

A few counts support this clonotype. In nucleotides, the CDR3 is TGCAGCGTTGAAGGACAGGGCCCCTACGAGCAGTACTTC. As protein: CSVEGQGPYEQYF. This rearrangement joins TRBV29-1 to TRBJ2-7; TRBD1 agrees at 7 bases. Germline V lookup: CDR1 SQVTM, CDR2 ANQGSEA. CDR3 length: 13 amino acids. The V gene end was trimmed by 1 base and the J gene end by 2 bases; junction bases not matched to a gene: 2.

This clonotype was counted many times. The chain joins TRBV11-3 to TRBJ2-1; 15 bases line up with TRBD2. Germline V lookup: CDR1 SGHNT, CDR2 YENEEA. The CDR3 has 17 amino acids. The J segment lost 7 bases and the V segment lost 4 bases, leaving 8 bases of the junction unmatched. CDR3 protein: CASSSRTSGGAMNEQFF. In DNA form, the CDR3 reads TGTGCCAGCAGCTCCAGGACTAGCGGGGGGGCCATGAATGAGCAGTTCTTC.

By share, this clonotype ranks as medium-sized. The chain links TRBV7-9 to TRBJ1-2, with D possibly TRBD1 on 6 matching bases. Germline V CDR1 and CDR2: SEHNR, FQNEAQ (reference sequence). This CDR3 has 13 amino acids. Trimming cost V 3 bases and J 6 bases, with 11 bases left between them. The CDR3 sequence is CASSLYRENGYTF. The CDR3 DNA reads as TGTGCCAGCAGCTTGTACAGGGAAAATGGCTACACCTTC. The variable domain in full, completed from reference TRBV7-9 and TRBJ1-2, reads DTGVSQNPRHKITKRGQNVTFRCDPISEHNRLYWYRQTLGQGPEFLTYFQNEAQLEKSRLLSDRFSAERPKGSFSTLEIQRTEQGDSAMYLCASSLYRENGYTFGSGTRLTVV.

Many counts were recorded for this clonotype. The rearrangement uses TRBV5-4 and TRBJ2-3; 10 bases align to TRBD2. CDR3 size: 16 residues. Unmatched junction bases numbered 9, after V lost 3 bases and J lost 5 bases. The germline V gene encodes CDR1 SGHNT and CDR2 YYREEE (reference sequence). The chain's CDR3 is CASSSASGGARDTQYF. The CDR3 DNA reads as TGTGCCAGCAGCTCAGCGAGCGGGGGGGCAAGAGATACGCAGTATTTT.

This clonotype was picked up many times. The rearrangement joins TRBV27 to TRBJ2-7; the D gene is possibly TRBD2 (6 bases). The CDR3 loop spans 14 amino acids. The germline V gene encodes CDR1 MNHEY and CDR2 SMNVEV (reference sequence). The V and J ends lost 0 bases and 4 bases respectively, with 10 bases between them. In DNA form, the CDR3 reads TGTGCCAGCAGTTTATCTTCTAGCGAGTACGAGCAGTACTTC. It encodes CASSLSSSEYEQYF.

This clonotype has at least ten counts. This CDR3 reads CASRTDREEQFF. The CDR3 nucleotides are TGTGCCAGCAGGACGGACAGGGAGGAGCAGTTCTTC. The V gene is TRBV28, the J gene TRBJ2-1; 8 bases fit TRBD1. V gave up 6 bases and J gave up 10 bases; unmatched junction bases: 5. Germline assignment: CDR1 MDHEN and CDR2 SYDVKM. This CDR3 contains 12 residues.

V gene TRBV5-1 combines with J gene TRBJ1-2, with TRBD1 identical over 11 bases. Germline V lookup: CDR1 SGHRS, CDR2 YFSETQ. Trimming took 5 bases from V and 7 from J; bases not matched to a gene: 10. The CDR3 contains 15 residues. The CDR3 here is CASRSGQGAMSGYTF. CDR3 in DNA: TGCGCCAGCAGGTCTGGACAGGGGGCTATGAGTGGCTACACCTTC. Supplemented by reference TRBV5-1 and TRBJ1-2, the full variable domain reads KAGVTQTPRYLIKTRGQQVTLSCSPISGHRSVSWYQQTPGQGLQFLFEYFSETQRNKGNFPGRFSGRQFSNSRSEMNVSTLELGDSALYLCASRSGQGAMSGYTFGSGTRLTVV.

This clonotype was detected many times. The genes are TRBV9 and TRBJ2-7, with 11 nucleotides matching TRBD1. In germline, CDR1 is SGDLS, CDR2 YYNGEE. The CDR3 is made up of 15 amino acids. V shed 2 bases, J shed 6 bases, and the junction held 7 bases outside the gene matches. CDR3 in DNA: TGTGCCAGCAGCGTCAGTGGACAGGGGGCGGTCGAGCAGTACTTC. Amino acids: CASSVSGQGAVEQYF.

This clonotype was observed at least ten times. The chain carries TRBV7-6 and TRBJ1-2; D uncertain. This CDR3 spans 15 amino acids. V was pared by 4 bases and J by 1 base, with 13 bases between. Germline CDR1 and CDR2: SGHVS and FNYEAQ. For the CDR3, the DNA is TGTGCCAGCAGCTCCCCCAACAGCGATAACTATGGCTACACCTTC. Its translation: CASSSPNSDNYGYTF.

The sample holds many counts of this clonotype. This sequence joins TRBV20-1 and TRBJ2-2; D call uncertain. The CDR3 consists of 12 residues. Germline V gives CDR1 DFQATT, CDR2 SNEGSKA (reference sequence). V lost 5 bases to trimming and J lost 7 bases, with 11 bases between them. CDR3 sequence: CSALGRVGELFF. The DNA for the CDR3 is TGCAGTGCTTTGGGTCGGGTCGGGGAGCTGTTTTTT.

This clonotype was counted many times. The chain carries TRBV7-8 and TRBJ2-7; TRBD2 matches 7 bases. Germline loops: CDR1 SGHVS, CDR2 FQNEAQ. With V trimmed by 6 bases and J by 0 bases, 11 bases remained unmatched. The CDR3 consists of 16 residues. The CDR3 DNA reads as TGTGCCAGCAGACTTACCAGCGGGGCTAGCTCCTACGAGCAGTACTTC. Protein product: CASRLTSGASSYEQYF.

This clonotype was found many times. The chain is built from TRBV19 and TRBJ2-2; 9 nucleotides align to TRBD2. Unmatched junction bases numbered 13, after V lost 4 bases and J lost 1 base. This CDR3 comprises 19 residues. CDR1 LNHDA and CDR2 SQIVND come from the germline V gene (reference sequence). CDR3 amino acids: CASSTRGPSGGQNTGELFF. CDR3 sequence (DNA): TGTGCCAGTAGTACCCGAGGTCCCAGCGGGGGGCAGAACACCGGGGAGCTGTTTTTT.

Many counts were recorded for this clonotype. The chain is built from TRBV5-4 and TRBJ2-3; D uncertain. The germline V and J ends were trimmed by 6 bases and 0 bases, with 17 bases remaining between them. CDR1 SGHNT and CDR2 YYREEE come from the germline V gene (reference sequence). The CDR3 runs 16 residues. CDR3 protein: CASNNHQEASTDTQYF. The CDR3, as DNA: TGTGCCAGCAACAACCACCAGGAAGCTAGCACAGATACGCAGTATTTT. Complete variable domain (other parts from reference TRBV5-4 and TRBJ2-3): ETGVTQSPTHLIKTRGQQVTLRCSSQSGHNTVSWYQQALGQGPQFIFQYYREEENGRGNFPPRFSGLQFPNYSSELNVNALELDDSALYLCASNNHQEASTDTQYFGPGTRLTVL.

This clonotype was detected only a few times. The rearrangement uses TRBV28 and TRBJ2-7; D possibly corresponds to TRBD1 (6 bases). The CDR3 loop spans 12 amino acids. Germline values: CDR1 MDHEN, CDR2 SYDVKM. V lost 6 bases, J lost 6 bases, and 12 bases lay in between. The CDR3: CASRTSRGEQYF. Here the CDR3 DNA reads TGTGCCAGCAGAACATCCAGGGGCGAGCAGTACTTC.

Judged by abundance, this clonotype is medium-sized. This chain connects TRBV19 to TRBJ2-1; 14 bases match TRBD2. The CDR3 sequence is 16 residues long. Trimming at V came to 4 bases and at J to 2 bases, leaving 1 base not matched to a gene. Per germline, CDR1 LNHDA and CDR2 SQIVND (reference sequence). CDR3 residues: CASSTTSGGAYNEQFF. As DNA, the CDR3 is TGTGCCAGTAGTACGACTAGCGGGGGGGCCTACAATGAGCAGTTCTTC. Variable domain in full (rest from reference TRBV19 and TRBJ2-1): DGGITQSPKYLFRKEGQNVTLSCEQNLNHDAMYWYRQDPGQGLRLIYYSQIVNDFQKGDIAEGYSVSREKKESFPLTVTSAQKNPTAFYLCASSTTSGGAYNEQFFGPGTRLTVL.

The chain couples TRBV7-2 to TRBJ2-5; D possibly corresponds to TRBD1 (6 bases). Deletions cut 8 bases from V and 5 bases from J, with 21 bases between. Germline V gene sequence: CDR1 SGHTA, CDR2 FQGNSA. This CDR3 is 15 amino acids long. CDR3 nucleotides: TGTGCCAGCCCCCCCGACAGGACGTTCGGGGAGACCCAGTACTTC. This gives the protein CASPPDRTFGETQYF.

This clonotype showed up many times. CDR3 nucleotides: TGTGCCACCAGCAGAGAGGGACAGGGAAGTTTTCAGCCCCAGCATTTT. It codes for CATSREGQGSFQPQHF. The rearrangement links TRBV15 to TRBJ1-5; 9 bases are shared with TRBD1. The J segment lost 6 bases and the V segment lost 0 bases, leaving 6 bases of the junction unmatched. The germline CDR1 and CDR2 sequences are LNHNV and YYDKDF (reference sequence). The CDR3 covers 16 residues.

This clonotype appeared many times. DNA for the CDR3: TGTGCCTGGAGTGTACAACAGGGGTTCAATGAGCAGTTCTTC. Its protein product is CAWSVQQGFNEQFF. The chain employs TRBV30 and TRBJ2-1; 7 nucleotides agree with TRBD1. CDR3 length: 14 amino acids. The trim removed 0 bases at V and 6 bases at J, leaving 5 bases unmatched. CDR1 and CDR2 (germline): GTSNPN, SVGIG (reference sequence).

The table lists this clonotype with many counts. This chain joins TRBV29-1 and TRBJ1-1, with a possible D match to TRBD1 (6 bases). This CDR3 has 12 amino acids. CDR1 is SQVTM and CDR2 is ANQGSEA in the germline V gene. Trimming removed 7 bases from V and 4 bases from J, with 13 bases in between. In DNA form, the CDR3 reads TGCAGCGCGAGGATACAGGGCACTGAAGCTTTCTTT. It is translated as CSARIQGTEAFF.